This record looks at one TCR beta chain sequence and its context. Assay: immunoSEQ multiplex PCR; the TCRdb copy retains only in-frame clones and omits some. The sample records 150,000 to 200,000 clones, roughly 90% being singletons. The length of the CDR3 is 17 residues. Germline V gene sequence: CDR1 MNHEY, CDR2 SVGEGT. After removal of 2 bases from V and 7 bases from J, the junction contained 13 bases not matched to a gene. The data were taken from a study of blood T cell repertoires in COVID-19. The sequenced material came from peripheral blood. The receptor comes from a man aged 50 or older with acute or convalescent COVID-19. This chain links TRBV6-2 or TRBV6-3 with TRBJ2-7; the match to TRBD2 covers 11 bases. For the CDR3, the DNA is TGTGCCAGCAGTTACGCACCTCTAGCGGGGGGCCCCTGGGAGCAGTACGTC. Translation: CASSYAPLAGGPWEQYV.